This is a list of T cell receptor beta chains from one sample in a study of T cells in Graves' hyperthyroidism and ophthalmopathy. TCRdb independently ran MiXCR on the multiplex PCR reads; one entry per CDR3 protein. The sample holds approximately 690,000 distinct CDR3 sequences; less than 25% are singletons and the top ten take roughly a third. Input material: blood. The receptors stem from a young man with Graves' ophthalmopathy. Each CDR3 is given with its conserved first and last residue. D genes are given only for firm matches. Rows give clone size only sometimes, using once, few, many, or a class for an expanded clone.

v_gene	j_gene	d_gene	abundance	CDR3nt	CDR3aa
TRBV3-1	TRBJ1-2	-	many	TGTGCCAGCAGCCAACCGGGTTTGGGTTATGGCTACACCTTC	CASSQPGLGYGYTF
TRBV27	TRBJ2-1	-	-	TGTGCCAGTCTGACTAACTACAATGAGCAGTTCTTC	CASLTNYNEQFF
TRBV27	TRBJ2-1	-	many	TGTGCCAGCAGTCCTCTTAGCGGAAGCTCCTACAATGAGCAGTTCTTC	CASSPLSGSSYNEQFF
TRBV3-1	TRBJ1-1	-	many	TGTGCCAGCAGCCAAGATCTCAGCACTGAAGCTTTCTTT	CASSQDLSTEAFF
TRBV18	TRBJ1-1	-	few	TGTGCCAGCTCACTCGGGGGGTCAGCTGAAGCTTTCTTT	CASSLGGSAEAFF
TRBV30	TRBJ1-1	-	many	TGTGCCTGGAGTGGAACGCTCGGGGGGAACACTGAAGCTTTCTTT	CAWSGTLGGNTEAFF
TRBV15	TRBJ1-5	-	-	TGTGCCACCAGCCCCGAATTTTATCAGCCCCAGCATTTT	CATSPEFYQPQHF
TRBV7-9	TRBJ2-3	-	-	TGTGCCAGCAGCCCCCACCGAGGGGAACACACAGATACGCAGTATTTT	CASSPHRGEHTDTQYF
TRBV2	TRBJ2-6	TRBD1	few	TGTGCCAGCAGTGTGGACAGGGTGAGCTCTGGGGCCAACGTCCTGACTTTC	CASSVDRVSSGANVLTF
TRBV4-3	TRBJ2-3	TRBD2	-	TGCGCCAGCAGCCAAGATGATGCTAGCGGGAGCACAGATACGCAGTATTTT	CASSQDDASGSTDTQYF
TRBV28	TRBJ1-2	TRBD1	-	TGTGCCAGCAGCTACCCTACAGGGGATGGTGGCTACACCTTC	CASSYPTGDGGYTF
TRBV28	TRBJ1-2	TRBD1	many	TGTGCCAGCAGCCCGACAGGGACTAGTGGCTACACCTTC	CASSPTGTSGYTF
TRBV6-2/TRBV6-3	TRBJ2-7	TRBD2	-	TGTGCCAGCAGCCCCAGGACTAGCGCCTACTACGAGCAGTACTTC	CASSPRTSAYYEQYF
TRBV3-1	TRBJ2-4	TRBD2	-	TGTGCCAGCAGCCAAGTCGGGGGGGGATTCAAAAACATTCAGTACTTC	CASSQVGGGFKNIQYF
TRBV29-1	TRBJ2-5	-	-	TGCAGCGGGAGGACTCATAGGGAGACCCAGTACTTC	CSGRTHRETQYF
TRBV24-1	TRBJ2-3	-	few	TGTGCCACCGCCGCCGCAGGGGAAGTAACAGATACGCAGTATTTT	CATAAAGEVTDTQYF
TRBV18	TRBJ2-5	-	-	TGTGCCAGCTCACCAGGGGATTACCGGCAAGAGACCCAGTACTTC	CASSPGDYRQETQYF
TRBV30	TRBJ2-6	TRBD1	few	TGTGCCTGGGACAGGGCCTCTTTCTCTGGGGCCAACGTCCTGACTTTC	CAWDRASFSGANVLTF
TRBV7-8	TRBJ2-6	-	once	TGTGCCAGCAGCGCAGGCTACTCTGGGGCCAACGTCCTGACTTTC	CASSAGYSGANVLTF
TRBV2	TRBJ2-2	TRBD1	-	TGTGCCAGCACAGGACAGGGGATCACCGGGGAGCTGTTTTTT	CASTGQGITGELFF
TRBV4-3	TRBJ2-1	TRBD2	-	TGCGCCAGCAGCCAAGATAGATCAGGGACTAGCTACAATGAGCAGTTCTTC	CASSQDRSGTSYNEQFF
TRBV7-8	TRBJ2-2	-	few	TGTGCCAGCAGCCACCTGGGAGGTGACGGGACCGGGGAGCTGTTTTTT	CASSHLGGDGTGELFF
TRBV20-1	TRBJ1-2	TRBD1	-	TGCAGTGCTAGAAGCGGGACAGGGGACGGCTACACCTTC	CSARSGTGDGYTF
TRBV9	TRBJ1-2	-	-	TGTGCCAGCACCCCTAGGGACACGAGTTATGGCTACACCTTC	CASTPRDTSYGYTF
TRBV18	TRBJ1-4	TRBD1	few	TGTGCCAGCTCAAGGGGACAGTTACAAGAAAAACTGTTTTTT	CASSRGQLQEKLFF
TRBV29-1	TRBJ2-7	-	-	TGCAGCGTTGACACCAACGGGGTTTTACACGAGCAGTACTTC	CSVDTNGVLHEQYF
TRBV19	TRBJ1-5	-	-	TGTGCCAGTAGTATGGGCTTTAGCAATCAGCCCCAGCATTTT	CASSMGFSNQPQHF